This is a list of T cell receptor beta chains from one sample in a study of regulatory T cells in long-lasting Graves disease. One entry per CDR3 protein results from TCRdb running MiXCR on the multiplex PCR reads. The data hold more than 650,000 distinct CDR3 sequences, with 30% observed a single time. Here the sequenced sample was peripheral blood mononuclear cells (PBMCs), taken when the disease was refractory, from a patient treated with antithyroid drugs. Receptor source: a female donor with Graves disease. The CDR3 runs from the conserved cysteine through the conserved F or W. Fields, in order: V gene, clone size, J gene, CDR3 protein. The size field is filled for only some rows; it gives once, few, many or a size class.

>TRBV9|NA|TRBJ2-7
CASSVEENYEQYF
>TRBV19|NA|TRBJ1-2
CASSKQGLNGYTF
>TRBV15|few|TRBJ1-5
CATSRGDVGARQPQHF
>TRBV14|NA|TRBJ2-7
CASSLETGTSGPIRSYEQYF
>TRBV12-3/TRBV12-4|many|TRBJ2-1
CASSPFYMDNEQFF
>TRBV7-2|few|TRBJ2-7
CASSQGGHGAPTYEQYF
>TRBV9|NA|TRBJ2-1
CASSGGGQQDNEQFF
>TRBV5-5|many|TRBJ1-4
CASSLGTGDEKLFF
>TRBV12-3/TRBV12-4|few|TRBJ2-7
CASSFVAGHDYEQYF
>TRBV6-1|few|TRBJ2-7
CASSGRLGMDEQYF
>TRBV5-1|many|TRBJ1-1
CASSLGKNTEAFF
>TRBV11-2|many|TRBJ2-7
CASSLARAGISYEQYF
>TRBV2|many|TRBJ1-2
CASSEGDGSYGYTF
>TRBV19|NA|TRBJ1-5
CAVKPQGLDQPQHF
>TRBV6-1|NA|TRBJ1-5
CASGRNNQPQHF
>TRBV2|NA|TRBJ2-7
CASSATGVSEQYF
>TRBV29-1|NA|TRBJ1-2
CSASGGTGYGYTF
>TRBV5-1|few|TRBJ1-1
CASSLATGYTEAFF
>TRBV7-9|NA|TRBJ1-2
CASSLLRTENNYGYTF
>TRBV5-1|NA|TRBJ1-2
CASSLGQGDFTF
>TRBV6-1|many|TRBJ1-2
CASSTSGEGIYGYTF
>TRBV20-1|NA|TRBJ1-1
CSAGGGMYTEAFF
>TRBV6-5|few|TRBJ2-7
CASSYFDRGVYEQYF
>TRBV6-2/TRBV6-3|NA|TRBJ1-2
CASSLSGGGGRGYTF
>TRBV19|NA|TRBJ2-2
CASSIEGTSRSNTGELFF
>TRBV6-1|many|TRBJ2-7
CASTRTAGSEQYF
>TRBV5-1|NA|TRBJ1-1
CASSLTPESEAFF
>TRBV12-3/TRBV12-4|many|TRBJ2-5
CASSSHETQYF
>TRBV10-1|NA|TRBJ2-5
CASSESTGAETQYF
>TRBV6-5|many|TRBJ1-1
CASSYHLKRDRLNTEAFF
>TRBV15|NA|TRBJ2-1
CAVRGTDSYNEQFF
>TRBV4-1|few|TRBJ2-7
CASSQDGESEQYF
>TRBV28|many|TRBJ1-5
CASSADGNQPQHF
>TRBV28|NA|TRBJ2-4
CASSNRQGWDIQYF
>TRBV18|few|TRBJ1-6
CASSPGGEVLGSPLHF
>TRBV10-3|NA|TRBJ1-1
CAISESVGRTEAFF
>TRBV12-3/TRBV12-4|NA|TRBJ1-1
CASSYQGARAFF
>TRBV5-1|NA|TRBJ1-4
CASDQGPTNEKLFF
>TRBV29-1|NA|TRBJ1-2
CSVSTAPGLTNYGYTF
>TRBV9|NA|TRBJ1-1
CASSAMTVNTEAFF
>TRBV9|NA|TRBJ1-2
CASSVEPGGGYTF
>TRBV12-3/TRBV12-4|many|TRBJ2-7
CASSLEGQGPYEQYF
>TRBV28|NA|TRBJ1-5
CASTQGQVNQPQHF
>TRBV28|few|TRBJ2-5
CASRETGGMETQYF
>TRBV27|NA|TRBJ1-1
CASRATTFQAFF
>TRBV5-1|NA|TRBJ1-1
CASSDQAGLSTEAFF
>TRBV12-3/TRBV12-4|NA|TRBJ2-5
CASSITRDETQYF
>TRBV29-1|NA|TRBJ1-1
CSVSQGAMAEAFF
>TRBV30|NA|TRBJ1-1
CAWSLHGGTEAFF
>TRBV6-5|few|TRBJ1-1
CASSYSSGMGTEAFF
>TRBV9|NA|TRBJ1-4
CASSGRGWAAATNEKLFF
>TRBV29-1|NA|TRBJ2-7
CSVEERGQGYEQYF
>TRBV9|NA|TRBJ1-3
CASSVEARGEAGNTIYF